A selection of T cell receptor beta chains follows, all from one sample in a study of T cells in Graves' hyperthyroidism and ophthalmopathy. One entry per CDR3 protein results from TCRdb running MiXCR on the multiplex PCR reads. The sample contains fewer than 900,000 distinct CDR3 sequences, about 19% of which appear only once. The sequenced material came from blood. The receptors stem from a woman between 45 and 65 years old with Graves' hyperthyroidism that later progressed to Graves' ophthalmopathy. The CDR3 runs from the conserved cysteine through the conserved F or W. The D gene is left open where the match is weak. Size is stated for part of the rows, as once, few or many counts, or as a class when the clone is expanded.

V gene	J gene	clone size	D gene	CDR3 DNA	CDR3 protein
TRBV14	TRBJ2-7	NA	NA	TGTGCCAGCAGCTTCGGGACATTGCACGAGCAGTACTTC	CASSFGTLHEQYF
TRBV4-1	TRBJ2-5	few	TRBD2	TGCGCCAGCAGCCAAGGGGTGAGCGGGGGTCACTCGGACTCCCAGTACTTC	CASSQGVSGGHSDSQYF
TRBV20-1	TRBJ1-4	few	TRBD1	TGCAGTGCTAGACAGGGGGAATTAAAACTGTTTTTT	CSARQGELKLFF
TRBV6-1	TRBJ1-5	few	TRBD1	TGTGCCAGCAGTTCTTTTGGACAGGGAAGCGGCAATCAGCCCCAGCATTTT	CASSSFGQGSGNQPQHF
TRBV6-6	TRBJ2-1	many	NA	TGTGCCAGCAGTTACGGCGACAGGCTCTACAATGAGCAGTTCTTC	CASSYGDRLYNEQFF
TRBV13	TRBJ2-7	few	NA	TGTGCCAGCAGCGACAAATACGAGCAGTACTTC	CASSDKYEQYF
TRBV6-1	TRBJ2-5	NA	NA	TGTGCCAGCGCCGCATGGGCCGATAAAGAGACCCAGTACTTC	CASAAWADKETQYF
TRBV9	TRBJ1-1	many	NA	TGTGCCAGCAGCATCCGCTCCGAAGGTGAGGAAGCTTTCTTT	CASSIRSEGEEAFF
TRBV6-2/TRBV6-3	TRBJ2-2	NA	NA	TGTGCCAGCAGGGAACTCGGTAACACCGGGGAGCTGTTTTTT	CASRELGNTGELFF
TRBV27	TRBJ1-1	many	NA	TGTGCCAGCAGTTTCACGCTTGGGAACACTGAAGCTTTCTTT	CASSFTLGNTEAFF
TRBV2	TRBJ2-5	many	NA	TGTGCCAGCAGTGGATTGGGTCTGAGTCGGCGAGAGACCCAGTACTTC	CASSGLGLSRRETQYF
TRBV7-8	TRBJ1-1	many	TRBD1	TGTGCCAGCAGCTTAGCGGTAGGGGGCATTGAAGCTTTCTTT	CASSLAVGGIEAFF
TRBV29-1	TRBJ1-1	NA	NA	TGCAGCGTTGGGGAAGTAGGCACTGAAGCTTTCTTT	CSVGEVGTEAFF
TRBV11-2	TRBJ2-1	NA	TRBD2	TGTGCCAGCAGACCCCCCTTAGCGGGGTCCTACAATGAGCAGTTCTTC	CASRPPLAGSYNEQFF
TRBV7-2	TRBJ1-2	NA	NA	TGTGCCAGCAGCTTAGCGGGTACCGATTCTAACTATGGCTACACCTTC	CASSLAGTDSNYGYTF
TRBV3-1	TRBJ2-1	many	TRBD1	TGTGCCAGCAGCCAATATTCCGGGACAGGGTCCAATGAGCAGTTCTTC	CASSQYSGTGSNEQFF
TRBV20-1	TRBJ2-3	few	TRBD2	TGCAGTACCTCACCGGGGGGGGGAGGCACAGATACGCAGTATTTT	CSTSPGGGGTDTQYF
TRBV12-3/TRBV12-4	TRBJ1-5	many	TRBD1	TGTGCCAGCAGTTTGCAGGGGGCGCGAGCTGATCAGCCCCAGCATTTT	CASSLQGARADQPQHF
TRBV6-1	TRBJ1-1	NA	NA	TGTGCCAGCCTTACCTTCCACGGCAGGGAGAACACTGAAGCTTTCTTT	CASLTFHGRENTEAFF
TRBV12-3/TRBV12-4	TRBJ1-4	few	NA	TGTGCCAGCAGTTTATCCCAGGGATTTAATGAAAAACTGTTTTTT	CASSLSQGFNEKLFF
TRBV20-1	TRBJ2-2	NA	NA	TGCAGTGCTAGAGATTATGGCGTAACCGGGGAGCTGTTTTTT	CSARDYGVTGELFF
TRBV10-3	TRBJ2-3	many	NA	TGTGCCATCAGTGAGGAAGGGACGGAGGTCCGGAATACGCAGTATTTT	CAISEEGTEVRNTQYF
TRBV7-8	TRBJ2-2	many	NA	TGTGCCAGCAGCTTAGCGGCGACCGGGGAGCTGTTTTTT	CASSLAATGELFF
TRBV4-1	TRBJ2-3	few	TRBD2	TGCGCCAGCAGCCAAGCTCCGCGGGGGTTAGATACACAGTATTTT	CASSQAPRGLDTQYF
TRBV5-1	TRBJ2-5	few	TRBD2	TGCGCCAGCAGCTTGGGGTTCCTAGCGGGCTTACAAGAGACCCAGTACTTC	CASSLGFLAGLQETQYF
TRBV6-5	TRBJ1-1	NA	NA	TGTGCCAGCAGTTATCAACAGGGAGTGAACACTGAAGCTTTCTTT	CASSYQQGVNTEAFF
TRBV3-1	TRBJ1-2	many	NA	TGTGCCAGCAGCCAAGAAGCGGGGTTAGGTGGCTACACCTTC	CASSQEAGLGGYTF
TRBV7-9	TRBJ1-5	many	NA	TGTGCCAGCAGCTCCTCAGGGGTACGAGGCAATCAGCCCCAGCATTTT	CASSSSGVRGNQPQHF
TRBV29-1	TRBJ1-1	few	TRBD1	TGCAGCGCTGGACAGGGGCCCATGAACACTGAAGCTTTCTTT	CSAGQGPMNTEAFF
TRBV12-3/TRBV12-4	TRBJ2-7	many	NA	TGTGCCAGCAGCGCCGAGGGGGGGGGTGAGCGCGAGCAGTACTTC	CASSAEGGGEREQYF
TRBV20-1	TRBJ2-1	few	NA	TGCAGTGCTGCCGGGACAGGGGTTTGGACTAGCGGGTCGGAGAGTTTGTACAATGAGCAGTTCTTC	CSAAGTGVWTSGSESLYNEQFF
TRBV12-5	TRBJ2-1	NA	TRBD2	TGTGCTAGTGGTTTGCTTAGCGGGGGTAACAGCTATGAGCAGTTCTTC	CASGLLSGGNSYEQFF
TRBV4-1	TRBJ1-2	NA	NA	TGCGCCAGCAGCCAAGGCCGGGCCAGCCCTAACTATGGCTACACCTTC	CASSQGRASPNYGYTF
TRBV7-7	TRBJ2-1	many	NA	TGTGCTAGCAGCCCACTAGCCGGGGTCCCTGAGCAGTTCTTC	CASSPLAGVPEQFF
TRBV19	TRBJ2-2	NA	NA	TGTGCCGGTGGGAAAGGAACGAACACCGGGGAGCTGTTTTTT	CAGGKGTNTGELFF
TRBV11-2	TRBJ2-2	NA	NA	TGTGCCAGCAGCCCAGTGAGGGGTGGGGAGCTGTTTTTT	CASSPVRGGELFF
TRBV6-1	TRBJ2-1	few	TRBD2	TGTGCCAGCATTAGCGGGGGGGAGCAGTTCTTC	CASISGGEQFF
TRBV6-9	TRBJ2-1	NA	TRBD2	TGTGCCAGCAGTTACAGTGCGGGGGGCGGCGATGAGCAGTTCTTC	CASSYSAGGGDEQFF
TRBV2	TRBJ1-5	many	TRBD1	TGTGCCAGCAGACGAGGACAGGGCTTCGATCAGCCCCAGCATTTT	CASRRGQGFDQPQHF
TRBV5-1	TRBJ2-7	many	NA	TGTGCCAGCAGCTTAGAGGACAGTTACGAGCAGTACTTC	CASSLEDSYEQYF
TRBV29-1	TRBJ1-1	many	NA	TGCAGCGCTCGGACGCAGCCAAACACTGAAGCTTTCTTT	CSARTQPNTEAFF
TRBV9	TRBJ2-7	NA	NA	TGTGCCAGCAGCGTCATGGATCAGACTTACGAGCAGTACTTC	CASSVMDQTYEQYF
TRBV3-1	TRBJ1-4	NA	NA	TGTGCCGGCAGCCAGCCCGCAACTAATGAAAAACTTTTTTTT	CAGSQPATNEKLFF
TRBV5-1	TRBJ2-7	NA	TRBD1	TGCGCCAGCAGCTTGGTGCCCGGGACAGAGACGTACGAGCAGTACTTC	CASSLVPGTETYEQYF